This TCR beta chain was captured by sequencing in a study of CD8+ T cells in alopecia areata. General study findings and limits: Lesional scalp, notably in alopecia totalis/universalis, had clonality above that of normal scalp.

The ends were cut back, 5 bases at V and 0 bases at J, with 10 bases in the middle. Germline CDR1 MNHEY, CDR2 SVGAGI. The CDR3 is made up of 14 amino acids. Alopecia areata patients gave lesional scalp punch biopsies and peripheral blood samples. As the sequencing template, cDNA was produced by extracting RNA and reverse transcribing it. Here immunoSEQ multiplex PCR was the method, and the copy in TCRdb shows in-frame clones only, minus some. The sample gives some 5,500 clones, about 61% of which show up once; 11% is in the top ten. Regarding this clone: The antigen is unknown.

The source was skin, collected at week 0. The V and J genes are TRBV6-5 and TRBJ1-1; no clear D gene. This clonotype was obtained from a human donor with alopecia areata. The CDR3: CASSVGFMNTEAFF. In DNA form, the CDR3 reads TGTGCCAGCAGTGTTGGGTTCATGAACACTGAAGCTTTCTTT.